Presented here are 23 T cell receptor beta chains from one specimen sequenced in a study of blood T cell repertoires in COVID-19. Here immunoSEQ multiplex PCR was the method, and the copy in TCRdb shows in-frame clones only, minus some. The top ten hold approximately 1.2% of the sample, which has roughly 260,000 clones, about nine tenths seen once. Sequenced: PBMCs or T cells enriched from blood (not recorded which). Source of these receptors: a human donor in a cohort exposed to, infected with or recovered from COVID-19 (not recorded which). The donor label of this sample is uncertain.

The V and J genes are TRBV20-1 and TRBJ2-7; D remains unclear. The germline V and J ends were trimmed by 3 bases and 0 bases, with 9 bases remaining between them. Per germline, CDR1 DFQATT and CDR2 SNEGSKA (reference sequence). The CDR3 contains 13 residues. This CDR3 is CSASNSSSYEQYF. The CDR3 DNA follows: TGCAGTGCTAGTAACTCAAGCTCCTACGAGCAGTACTTC.

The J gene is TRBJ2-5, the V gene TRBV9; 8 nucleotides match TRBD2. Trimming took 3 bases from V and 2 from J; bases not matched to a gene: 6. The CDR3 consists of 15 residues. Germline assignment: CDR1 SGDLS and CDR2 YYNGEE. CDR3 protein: CASSASLAVQETQYF. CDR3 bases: TGTGCCAGCAGCGCCTCACTAGCGGTGCAAGAGACCCAGTACTTC.

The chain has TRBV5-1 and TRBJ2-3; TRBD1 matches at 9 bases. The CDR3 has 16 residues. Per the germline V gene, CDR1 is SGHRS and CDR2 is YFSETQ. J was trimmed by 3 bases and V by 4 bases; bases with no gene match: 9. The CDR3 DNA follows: TGCGCCAGCAGCCCAACCGGGACAGGGCTTACAGATACGCAGTATTTT. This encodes CASSPTGTGLTDTQYF.

The CDR3 loop reads CATSARTGIHQAFF. The CDR3 nucleotides read TGTGCCACCAGCGCTCGGACAGGCATTCACCAAGCTTTCTTT. J is TRBJ1-1 and V is TRBV15; TRBD1 matches at 7 bases. J was trimmed by 9 bases and V by 5 bases; bases with no gene match: 12. The CDR3 spans 14 residues. The germline gives CDR1 LNHNV, CDR2 YYDKDF (reference sequence).

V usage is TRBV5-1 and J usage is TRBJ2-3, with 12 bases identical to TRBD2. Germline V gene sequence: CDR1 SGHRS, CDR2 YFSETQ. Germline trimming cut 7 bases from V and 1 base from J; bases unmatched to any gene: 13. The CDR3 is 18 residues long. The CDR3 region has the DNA TGCGCCAGCGATAGCGGACTAGCGGGGAGAGGGCGCACAGATACGCAGTATTTT. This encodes CASDSGLAGRGRTDTQYF. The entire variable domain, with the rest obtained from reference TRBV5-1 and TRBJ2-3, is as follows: KAGVTQTPRYLIKTRGQQVTLSCSPISGHRSVSWYQQTPGQGLQFLFEYFSETQRNKGNFPGRFSGRQFSNSRSEMNVSTLELGDSALYLCASDSGLAGRGRTDTQYFGPGTRLTVL.

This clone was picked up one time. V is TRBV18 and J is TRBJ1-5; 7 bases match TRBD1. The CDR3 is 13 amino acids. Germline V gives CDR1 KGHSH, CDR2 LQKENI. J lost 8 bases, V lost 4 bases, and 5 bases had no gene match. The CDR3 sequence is CASSLDRDEPQHF. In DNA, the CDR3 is TGTGCCAGCTCACTAGACAGGGACGAGCCCCAGCATTTT.

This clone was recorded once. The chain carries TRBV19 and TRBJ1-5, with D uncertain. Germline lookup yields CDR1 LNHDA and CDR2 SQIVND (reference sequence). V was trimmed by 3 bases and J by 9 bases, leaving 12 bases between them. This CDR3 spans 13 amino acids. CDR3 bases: TGTGCCAGTAGTATGGGCTATCAGAGGCCCCAGCATTTT. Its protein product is CASSMGYQRPQHF.

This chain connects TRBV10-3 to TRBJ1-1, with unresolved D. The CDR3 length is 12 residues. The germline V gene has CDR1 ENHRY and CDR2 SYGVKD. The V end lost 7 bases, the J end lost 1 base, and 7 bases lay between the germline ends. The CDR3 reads CAIKSGNTEAFF. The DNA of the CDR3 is TGTGCCATCAAATCCGGGAACACTGAAGCTTTCTTT.

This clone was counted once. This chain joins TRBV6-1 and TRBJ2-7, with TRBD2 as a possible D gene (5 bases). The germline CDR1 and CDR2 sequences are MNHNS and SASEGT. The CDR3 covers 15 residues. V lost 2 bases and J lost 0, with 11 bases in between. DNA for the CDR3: TGTGCCAGCAGTGAACCAGCGGATAGCTCCTACGAGCAGTACTTC. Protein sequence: CASSEPADSSYEQYF.

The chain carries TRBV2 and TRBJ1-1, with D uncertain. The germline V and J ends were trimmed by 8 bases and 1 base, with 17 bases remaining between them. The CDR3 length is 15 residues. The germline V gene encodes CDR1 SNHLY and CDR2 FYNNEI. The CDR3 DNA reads TGTGCCAGCTTATTGGCCACAGCCAAGAACACTGAAGCTTTCTTT. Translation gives CASLLATAKNTEAFF. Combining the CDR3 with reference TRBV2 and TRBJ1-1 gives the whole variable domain EPEVTQTPSHQVTQMGQEVILRCVPISNHLYFYWYRQILGQKVEFLVSFYNNEISEKSEIFDDQFSVERPDGSNFTLKIRSTKLEDSAMYFCASLLATAKNTEAFFGQGTRLTVV.

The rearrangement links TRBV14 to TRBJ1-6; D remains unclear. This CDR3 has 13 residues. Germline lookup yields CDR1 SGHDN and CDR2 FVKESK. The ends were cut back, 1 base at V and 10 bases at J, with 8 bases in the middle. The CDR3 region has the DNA TGTGCCAGCAGCCAAGCTATGCAATCACCCCTCCACTTT. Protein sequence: CASSQAMQSPLHF.

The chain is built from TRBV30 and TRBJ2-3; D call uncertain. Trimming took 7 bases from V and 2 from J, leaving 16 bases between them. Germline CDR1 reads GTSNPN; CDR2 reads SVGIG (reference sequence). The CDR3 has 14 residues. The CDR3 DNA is TGTGCCTTATCAGCCCCAGGCCCCACAGATACGCAGTATTTT. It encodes CALSAPGPTDTQYF. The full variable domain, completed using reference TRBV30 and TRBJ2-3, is SQTIHQWPATLVQPVGSPLSLECTVEGTSNPNLYWYRQAAGRGLQLLFYSVGIGQISSEVPQNLSASRPQDRQFILSSKKLLLSDSGFYLCALSAPGPTDTQYFGPGTRLTVL.

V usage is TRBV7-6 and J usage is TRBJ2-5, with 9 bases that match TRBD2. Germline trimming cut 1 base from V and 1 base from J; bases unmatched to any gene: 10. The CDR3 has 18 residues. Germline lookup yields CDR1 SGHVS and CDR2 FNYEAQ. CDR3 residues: CASSLGWGTSGFQETQYF. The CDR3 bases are TGTGCCAGCAGCTTAGGATGGGGAACTAGCGGGTTCCAAGAGACCCAGTACTTC.

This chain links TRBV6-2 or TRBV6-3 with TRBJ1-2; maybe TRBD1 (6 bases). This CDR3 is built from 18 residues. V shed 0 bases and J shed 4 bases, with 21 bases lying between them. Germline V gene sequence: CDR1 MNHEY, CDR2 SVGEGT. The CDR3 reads CASSYSTLGLWGLYGYTF. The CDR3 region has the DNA TGTGCCAGCAGTTACTCGACTCTCGGGTTATGGGGGCTCTATGGCTACACCTTC.

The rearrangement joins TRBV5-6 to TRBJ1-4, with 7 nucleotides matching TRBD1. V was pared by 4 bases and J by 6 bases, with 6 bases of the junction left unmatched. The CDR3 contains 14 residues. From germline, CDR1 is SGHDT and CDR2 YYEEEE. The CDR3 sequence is CASSRQGDYEKLFF. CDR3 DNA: TGTGCCAGCAGCCGTCAGGGGGACTATGAAAAACTGTTTTTT.

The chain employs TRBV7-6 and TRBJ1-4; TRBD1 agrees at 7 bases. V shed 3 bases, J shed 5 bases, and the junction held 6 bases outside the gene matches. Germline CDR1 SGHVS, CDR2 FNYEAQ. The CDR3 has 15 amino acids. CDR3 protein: CASSFRQGVNEKLFF. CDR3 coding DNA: TGTGCCAGCAGCTTTCGGCAGGGGGTCAATGAAAAACTGTTTTTT. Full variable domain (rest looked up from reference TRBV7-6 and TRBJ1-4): GAGVSQSPRYKVTKRGQDVALRCDPISGHVSLYWYRQALGQGPEFLTYFNYEAQQDKSGLPNDRFSAERPEGSISTLTIQRTEQRDSAMYRCASSFRQGVNEKLFFGSGTQLSVL.

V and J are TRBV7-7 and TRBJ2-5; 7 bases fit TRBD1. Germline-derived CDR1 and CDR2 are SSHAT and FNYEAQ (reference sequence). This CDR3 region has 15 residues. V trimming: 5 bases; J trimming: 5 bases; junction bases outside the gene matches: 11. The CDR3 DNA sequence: TGTGCCAGCAGCCGTTTCATGACAGGGAAGGAGACCCAGTACTTC. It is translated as CASSRFMTGKETQYF.

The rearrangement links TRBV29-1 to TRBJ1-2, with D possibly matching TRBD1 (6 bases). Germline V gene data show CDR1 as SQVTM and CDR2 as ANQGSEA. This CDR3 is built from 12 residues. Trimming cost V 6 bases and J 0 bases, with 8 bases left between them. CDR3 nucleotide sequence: TGCAGCGTAAGGGACACTAACTATGGCTACACCTTC. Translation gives CSVRDTNYGYTF.

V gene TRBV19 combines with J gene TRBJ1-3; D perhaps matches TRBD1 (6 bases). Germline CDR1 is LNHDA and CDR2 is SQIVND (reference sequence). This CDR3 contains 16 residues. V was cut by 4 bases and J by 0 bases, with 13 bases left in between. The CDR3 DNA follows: TGTGCCAGTAGTACACTCAGGGGCCCCTCTGGAAACACCATATATTTT. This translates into CASSTLRGPSGNTIYF.

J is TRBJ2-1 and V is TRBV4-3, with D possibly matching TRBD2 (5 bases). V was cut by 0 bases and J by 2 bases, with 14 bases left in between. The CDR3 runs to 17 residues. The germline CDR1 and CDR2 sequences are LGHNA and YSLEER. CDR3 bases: TGCGCCAGCAGCCAAGATATCGTAAGGGAGACCTACAATGAGCAGTTCTTC. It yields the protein CASSQDIVRETYNEQFF.

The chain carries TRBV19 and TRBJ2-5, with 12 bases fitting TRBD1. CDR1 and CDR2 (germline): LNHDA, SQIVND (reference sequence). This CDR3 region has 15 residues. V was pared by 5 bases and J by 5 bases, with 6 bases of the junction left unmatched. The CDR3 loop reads CASSQGQGAGETQYF. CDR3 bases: TGTGCCAGTAGTCAGGGACAGGGGGCAGGCGAGACCCAGTACTTC.

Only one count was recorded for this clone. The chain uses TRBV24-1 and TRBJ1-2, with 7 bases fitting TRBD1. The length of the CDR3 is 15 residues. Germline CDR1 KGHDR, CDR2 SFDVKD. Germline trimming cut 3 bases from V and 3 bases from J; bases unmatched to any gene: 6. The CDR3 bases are TGTGCCACCAGTGATGCTCCCGGGACAGACTATGGCTACACCTTC. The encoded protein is CATSDAPGTDYGYTF.

For the CDR3, the DNA is TGTGCCAGCAGCCTCGGGCCACAGGGGAAGAACACTGAAGCTTTCTTT. Its protein product is CASSLGPQGKNTEAFF. The chain has TRBV5-8 and TRBJ1-1; 7 bases line up with TRBD1. The V gene's germline CDR1 is SGHTS and CDR2 YDEGEE. V shed 4 bases and J 1 base; nucleotides not matched to a gene: 10. There are 16 residues in the CDR3.